A single sample is the source of the 17 T cell receptor beta chains below, sequenced in a study of cytomegalovirus exposure and HLA in healthy donors. Vbeta (60) and Jbeta (13) primers were used in the PCR. Assay used: immunoSEQ multiplex PCR; TCRdb lists only in-frame clones, some missing. The table includes around 90,000 clones, 82% detected once. What was sequenced was PBMCs. Receptor source: a man in his fifties in good health and CMV-seronegative.

CDR3 in DNA: TGCGCCAGCAGCTGGGCCATAGCGGGAGGAACAGATACGCAGTATTTT. It encodes CASSWAIAGGTDTQYF. The V call is TRBV5-1, the J call TRBJ2-3; 10 positions agree with TRBD2. This CDR3 contains 16 residues. The V gene's germline CDR1 is SGHRS and CDR2 YFSETQ. V dropped 3 bases and J dropped 3; count of bases not matched to a gene: 7.

Here the CDR3 reads CATAAGPGGHEQYF. CDR3 nucleotide sequence: TGTGCCACGGCGGCTGGTCCAGGGGGCCACGAGCAGTACTTC. This chain connects TRBV15 to TRBJ2-7, with TRBD1 identical over 8 bases. Trimming cost V 9 bases and J 5 bases; bases outside gene matches: 12. The CDR3 consists of 14 residues. Germline CDR1 is LNHNV and CDR2 is YYDKDF (reference sequence).

The chain has TRBV4-1 and TRBJ2-3; D is perhaps TRBD1 (6 bases). Germline CDR1 reads MGHRA; CDR2 reads YSYEKL. The CDR3 loop spans 15 amino acids. V shed 1 base and J shed 1 base, with 9 bases lying between them. DNA for the CDR3: TGCGCCAGCAGCCAAGGCTGGGGGCGCACAGATACGCAGTATTTT. As protein: CASSQGWGRTDTQYF.

This chain joins TRBV4-3 and TRBJ2-2; 10 bases fit TRBD2. This CDR3 is built from 18 residues. Germline V CDR1 and CDR2: LGHNA, YSLEER. With 0 bases clipped from V and 5 bases from J, the junction kept 9 bases outside the gene matches. CDR3 loop: CASSQDLPSGGRTGELFF. The DNA for the CDR3 is TGCGCCAGCAGCCAAGATCTGCCTAGCGGGGGCAGAACCGGGGAGCTGTTTTTT.

The genes are TRBV9 and TRBJ1-3; weak D call: TRBD1 (5 bases). The V and J ends lost 4 bases and 4 bases respectively, with 12 bases between them. The CDR3 is 14 residues long. Germline CDR1 SGDLS, CDR2 YYNGEE. CDR3 residues: CASSPGLGGNTIYF. DNA for the CDR3: TGTGCCAGCAGCCCAGGGTTGGGGGGAAACACCATATATTTT.

This clone was detected only a few times. The V and J genes are TRBV5-1 and TRBJ1-3; 8 nucleotides agree with TRBD1. The CDR3 covers 15 residues. J lost 4 bases, V lost 4 bases, and 7 bases had no gene match. CDR1 is SGHRS, CDR2 YFSETQ, per germline. The CDR3 DNA sequence: TGCGCCAGCAGCCTAGGACAGGGTAAAGGAAACACCATATATTTT. Amino acids: CASSLGQGKGNTIYF.

V gene TRBV7-2 combines with J gene TRBJ2-3; 7 bases are a match to TRBD2. CDR1 SGHTA and CDR2 FQGNSA come from the germline V gene. V was pared by 6 bases and J by 4 bases, with 1 base of the junction left unmatched. This CDR3 contains 12 residues. The CDR3 region is CASRGRADTQYF. The DNA for the CDR3 is TGTGCCAGCAGGGGGAGGGCAGATACGCAGTATTTT.

This chain links TRBV7-2 with TRBJ2-1; 7 bases are shared with TRBD2. CDR1 SGHTA and CDR2 FQGNSA come from the germline V gene. This CDR3 contains 17 residues. Trimming removed 1 base from V and 2 bases from J; junction bases left unmatched: 8. This CDR3 reads CASSLVGAAGPYNEQFF. The CDR3 nucleotides are TGTGCCAGCAGCTTAGTTGGAGCAGCGGGGCCCTACAATGAGCAGTTCTTC.

This clone has only a few counts. The chain carries TRBV10-3 and TRBJ2-5, with a possible D match to TRBD1 (7 bases). V shed 5 bases and J shed 4 bases, with 17 bases lying between them. Germline CDR1 ENHRY, CDR2 SYGVKD. This CDR3 comprises 15 residues. CDR3 amino acids: CAISSLTGRLETQYF. CDR3 bases: TGTGCCATCAGTTCACTGACAGGGAGGTTAGAGACCCAGTACTTC.

The chain employs TRBV7-3 and TRBJ2-1; 8 bases fit TRBD2. The V gene's germline CDR1 is SGHTA and CDR2 FQGTGA. The CDR3 contains 16 residues. The V gene end was trimmed by 2 bases and the J gene end by 6 bases; junction bases not matched to a gene: 9. CDR3 residues: CASSLGAGEGVNEQFF. The CDR3 nucleotides are TGTGCCAGCAGCTTAGGAGCGGGAGAAGGGGTCAATGAGCAGTTCTTC.

This chain connects TRBV28 to TRBJ2-4; D not resolved. The V end was cut by 2 bases, the J end by 0 bases, with 8 bases between. From germline, CDR1 is MDHEN and CDR2 SYDVKM. The CDR3 runs to 15 residues. The CDR3 loop reads CASSLAELAKNIQYF. CDR3 DNA: TGTGCCAGCAGTTTAGCGGAATTAGCCAAAAACATTCAGTACTTC.

V is TRBV7-2 and J is TRBJ2-7; TRBD1 matches 11 bases. Germline V gene sequence: CDR1 SGHTA, CDR2 FQGNSA. CDR3 length equals 15 residues. J lost 7 bases, V lost 3 bases, and 8 bases had no gene match. The CDR3 nucleotides read TGTGCCAGCAGCTTCTACGGACAGGGGGCGAGTGAGCAGTACTTC. This sequence encodes CASSFYGQGASEQYF. The full variable domain, with the rest looked up from reference TRBV7-2 and TRBJ2-7, is GAGVSQSPSNKVTEKGKDVELRCDPISGHTALYWYRQSLGQGLEFLIYFQGNSAPDKSGLPSDRFSAERTGGSVSTLTIQRTQQEDSAVYLCASSFYGQGASEQYFGPGTRLTVT.

The chain employs TRBV5-1 and TRBJ2-3; TRBD2 aligns across 7 bases. Per germline, CDR1 SGHRS and CDR2 YFSETQ. The length of the CDR3 is 12 residues. Trimming took 4 bases from V and 5 from J; bases not matched to a gene: 1. CDR3 nucleotide sequence: TGCGCCAGCAGCATAGCGGGAGATACGCAGTATTTT. It codes for CASSIAGDTQYF.

With regard to this clone: A read error may account for a junction end that differs from germline. The V and J genes are TRBV7-7 and TRBJ2-7; 7 bases are shared with TRBD2. Germline CDR1 and CDR2: SSHAT and FNYEAQ (reference sequence). The CDR3 covers 14 residues. The CDR3 is CASSSWTSDYEQYF. CDR3 sequence (DNA): TGTGCTAGCAGCTCCTGGACTAGTGACTACGAGCAGTACTTC.

This clone is a singleton in its sample. The chain combines TRBV28 with TRBJ2-7; D perhaps matches TRBD2 (6 bases). In germline, CDR1 is MDHEN, CDR2 SYDVKM. CDR3 size: 16 residues. The V end lost 5 bases, the J end lost 2 bases, and 19 bases lay between the germline ends. CDR3 nucleotides: TGTGCCAGCAGTGGAATCAGGGCCAGGAGGGCCTACGAGCAGTACTTC. This codes for CASSGIRARRAYEQYF.

This sequence joins TRBV9 and TRBJ1-2, with 7 bases fitting TRBD1. Germline trimming cut 0 bases from V and 1 base from J; bases unmatched to any gene: 6. The CDR3 runs to 16 residues. Germline-derived CDR1 and CDR2 are SGDLS and YYNGEE. For the CDR3, the DNA is TGTGCCAGCAGCGTAGATGAGGGACAGCTTAACTATGGCTACACCTTC. It encodes CASSVDEGQLNYGYTF.

The V call is TRBV28, the J call TRBJ2-1; D gene uncertain. The CDR3 is 13 amino acids. Germline CDR1 is MDHEN and CDR2 is SYDVKM. V was pared by 5 bases and J by 4 bases, with 9 bases between. The CDR3 spells CASSVEIYNEQFF. DNA of the CDR3: TGTGCCAGCAGTGTCGAGATTTACAATGAGCAGTTCTTC.